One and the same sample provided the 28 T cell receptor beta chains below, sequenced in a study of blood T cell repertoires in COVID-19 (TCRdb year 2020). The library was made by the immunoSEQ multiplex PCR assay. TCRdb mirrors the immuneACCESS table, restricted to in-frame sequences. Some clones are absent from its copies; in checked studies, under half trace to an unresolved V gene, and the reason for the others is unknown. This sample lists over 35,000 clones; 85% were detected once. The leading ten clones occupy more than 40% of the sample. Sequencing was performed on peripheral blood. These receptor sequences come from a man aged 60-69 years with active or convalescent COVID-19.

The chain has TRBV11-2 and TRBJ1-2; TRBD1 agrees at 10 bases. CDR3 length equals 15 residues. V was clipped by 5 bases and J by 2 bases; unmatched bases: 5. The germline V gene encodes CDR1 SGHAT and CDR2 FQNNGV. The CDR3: CASSRGGQGNYGYTF. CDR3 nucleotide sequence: TGTGCCAGCAGCCGTGGGGGACAGGGGAACTATGGCTACACCTTC.

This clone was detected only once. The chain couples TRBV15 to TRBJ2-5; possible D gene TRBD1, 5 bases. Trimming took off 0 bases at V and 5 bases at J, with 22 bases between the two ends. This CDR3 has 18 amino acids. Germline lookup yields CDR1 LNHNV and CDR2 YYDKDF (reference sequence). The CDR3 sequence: CATSRDNLRTLGGETQYF. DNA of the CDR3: TGTGCCACCAGCAGAGATAATTTGAGGACACTGGGTGGGGAGACCCAGTACTTC.

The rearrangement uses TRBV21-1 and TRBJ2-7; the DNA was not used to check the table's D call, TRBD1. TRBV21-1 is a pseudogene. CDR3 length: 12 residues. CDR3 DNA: TGTGCCAGCAGGACAGGGGCGGGCGAGCAGTACGTC. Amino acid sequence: CASRTGAGEQYV.

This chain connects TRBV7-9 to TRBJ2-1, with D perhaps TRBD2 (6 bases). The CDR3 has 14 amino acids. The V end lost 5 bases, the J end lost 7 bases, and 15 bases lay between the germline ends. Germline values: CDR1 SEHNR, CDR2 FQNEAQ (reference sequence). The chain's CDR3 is CASSPSLAENEQFF. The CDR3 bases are TGTGCCAGCAGCCCTTCACTAGCCGAAAATGAGCAGTTCTTC.

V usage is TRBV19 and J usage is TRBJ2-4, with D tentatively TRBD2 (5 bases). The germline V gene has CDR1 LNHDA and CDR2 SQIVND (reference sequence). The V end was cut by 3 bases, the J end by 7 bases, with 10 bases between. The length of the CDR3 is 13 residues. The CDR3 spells CASSIRRGNIQYF. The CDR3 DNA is TGTGCCAGTAGTATTAGGAGAGGGAACATTCAGTACTTC.

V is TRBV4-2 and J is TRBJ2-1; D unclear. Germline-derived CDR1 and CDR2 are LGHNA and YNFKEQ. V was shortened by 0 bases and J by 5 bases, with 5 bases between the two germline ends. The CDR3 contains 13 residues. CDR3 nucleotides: TGTGCCAGCAGCCAAGATCCCAACAATGAGCAGTTCTTC. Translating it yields CASSQDPNNEQFF.

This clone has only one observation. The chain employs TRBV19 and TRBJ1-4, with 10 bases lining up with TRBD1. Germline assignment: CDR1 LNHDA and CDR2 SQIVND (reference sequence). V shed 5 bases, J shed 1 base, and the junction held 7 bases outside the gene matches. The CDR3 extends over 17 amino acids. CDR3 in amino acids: CASSGDRGLLTNEKLFF. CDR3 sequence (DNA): TGTGCCAGTAGTGGGGACAGGGGCCTTTTAACTAATGAAAAACTGTTTTTT.

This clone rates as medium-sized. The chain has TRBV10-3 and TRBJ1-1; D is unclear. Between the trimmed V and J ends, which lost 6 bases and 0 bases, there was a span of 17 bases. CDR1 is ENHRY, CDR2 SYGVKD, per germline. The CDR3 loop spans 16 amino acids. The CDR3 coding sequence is TGTGCCATCAGGGCAGTAACGAGGTCGATGAACACTGAAGCTTTCTTT. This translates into CAIRAVTRSMNTEAFF.

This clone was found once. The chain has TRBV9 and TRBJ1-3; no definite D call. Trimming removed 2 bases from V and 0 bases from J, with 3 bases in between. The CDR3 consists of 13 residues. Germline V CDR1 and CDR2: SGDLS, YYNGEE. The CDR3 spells CASSVGSGNTIYF. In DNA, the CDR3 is TGTGCCAGCAGCGTCGGCTCTGGAAACACCATATATTTT.

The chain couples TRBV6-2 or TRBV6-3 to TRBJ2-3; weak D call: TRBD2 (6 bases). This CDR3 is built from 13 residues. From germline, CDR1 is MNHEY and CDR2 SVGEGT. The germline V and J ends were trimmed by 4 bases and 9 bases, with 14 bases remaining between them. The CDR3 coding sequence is TGTGCCAGCAGTTCCCCCCCTAGCGAGACGCAGTATTTT. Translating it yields CASSSPPSETQYF.

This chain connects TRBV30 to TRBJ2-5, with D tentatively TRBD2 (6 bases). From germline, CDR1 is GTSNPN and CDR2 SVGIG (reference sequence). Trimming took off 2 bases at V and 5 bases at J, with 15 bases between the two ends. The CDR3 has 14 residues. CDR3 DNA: TGTGCCTGGAGTCTCCGGGGCGGGACGGAGACCCAGTACTTC. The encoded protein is CAWSLRGGTETQYF.

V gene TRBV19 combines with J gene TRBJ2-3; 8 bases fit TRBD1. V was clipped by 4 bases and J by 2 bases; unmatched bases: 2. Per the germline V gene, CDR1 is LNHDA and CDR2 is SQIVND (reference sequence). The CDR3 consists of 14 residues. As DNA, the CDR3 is TGTGCCAGTAGTAAGGGACAGGCCACAGATACGCAGTATTTT. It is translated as CASSKGQATDTQYF.

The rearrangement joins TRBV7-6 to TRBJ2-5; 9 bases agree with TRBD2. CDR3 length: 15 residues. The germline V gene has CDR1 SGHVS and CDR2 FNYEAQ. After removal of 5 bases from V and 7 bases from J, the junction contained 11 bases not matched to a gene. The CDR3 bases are TGTGCCAGCAGCCCCCGGGGGGGACTAGCAGGGACCCAGTACTTC. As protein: CASSPRGGLAGTQYF.

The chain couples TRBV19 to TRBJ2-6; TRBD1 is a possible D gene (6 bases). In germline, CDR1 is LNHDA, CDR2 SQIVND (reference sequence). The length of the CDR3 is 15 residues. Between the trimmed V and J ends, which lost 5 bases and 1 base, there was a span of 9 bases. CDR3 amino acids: CASSFQGSGANVLTF. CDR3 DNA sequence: TGTGCCAGTAGTTTTCAGGGGTCTGGGGCCAACGTCCTGACTTTC.

For the CDR3, the DNA is TGTGCCATCAAGGGGACTAGCGGGACGGGGGAGCAGTACGTC. This encodes CAIKGTSGTGEQYV. The chain combines TRBV10-3 with TRBJ2-7; 13 bases agree with TRBD2. The V and J ends lost 7 bases and 7 bases, in that order; junction bases with no gene match: 7. The CDR3 consists of 14 residues. Germline CDR1 ENHRY, CDR2 SYGVKD.

The CDR3 here is CSTDEGGPDTQYF. As DNA, the CDR3 is TGCAGCACGGATGAGGGAGGGCCAGATACGCAGTATTTT. This chain joins TRBV29-1 and TRBJ2-3; 7 bases align to TRBD2. Germline V gene sequence: CDR1 SQVTM, CDR2 ANQGSEA. This CDR3 has 13 amino acids. Losses at the gene ends were 8 bases for V and 4 bases for J; bases not matched to a gene: 9.

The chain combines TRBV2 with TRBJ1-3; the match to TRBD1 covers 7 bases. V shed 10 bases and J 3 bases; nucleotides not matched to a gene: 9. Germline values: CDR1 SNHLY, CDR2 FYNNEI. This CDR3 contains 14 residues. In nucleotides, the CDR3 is TGTGCCAAATCTCAGGGGGAGTTTGGAAACACCATATATTTT. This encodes CAKSQGEFGNTIYF.

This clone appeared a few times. CDR3 in amino acids: CASRPRTSGGAGSYNEQFF. The CDR3 region has the DNA TGTGCCAGTAGACCTCGGACTAGCGGGGGGGCGGGCTCCTACAATGAGCAGTTCTTC. The chain links TRBV19 to TRBJ2-1; 15 bases align to TRBD2. This CDR3 contains 19 residues. Germline V gene lookup returns CDR1 LNHDA and CDR2 SQIVND (reference sequence). J was trimmed by 0 bases and V by 6 bases; bases with no gene match: 9.

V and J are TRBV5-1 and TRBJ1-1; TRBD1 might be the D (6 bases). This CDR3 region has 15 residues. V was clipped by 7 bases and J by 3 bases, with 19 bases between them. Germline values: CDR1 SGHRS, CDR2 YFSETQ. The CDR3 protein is CASGSTGFGDTEAFF. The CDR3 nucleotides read TGCGCCAGCGGATCCACAGGGTTCGGGGACACTGAAGCTTTCTTT.

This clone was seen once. The CDR3 nucleotides are TGTGCCAGTAGTATCGGGACTAGCGGGAGTATAGATACGCAGTATTTT. It specifies CASSIGTSGSIDTQYF. The chain combines TRBV19 with TRBJ2-3; 14 nucleotides align to TRBD2. Germline V lookup: CDR1 LNHDA, CDR2 SQIVND (reference sequence). Losses at the gene ends were 3 bases for V and 5 bases for J; bases not matched to a gene: 4. The CDR3 covers 16 residues.

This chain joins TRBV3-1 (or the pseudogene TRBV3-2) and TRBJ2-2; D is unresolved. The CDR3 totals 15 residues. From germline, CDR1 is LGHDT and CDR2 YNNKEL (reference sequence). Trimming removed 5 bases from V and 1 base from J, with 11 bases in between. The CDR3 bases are TGTGCCAGCAGCGCCTGGCCCCAGAACACCGGGGAGCTGTTTTTT. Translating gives CASSAWPQNTGELFF.

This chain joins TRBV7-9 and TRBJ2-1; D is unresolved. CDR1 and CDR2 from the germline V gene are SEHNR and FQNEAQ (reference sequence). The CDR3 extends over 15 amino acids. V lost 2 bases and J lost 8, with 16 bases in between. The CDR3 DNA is TGTGCCAGCAGCTTACTTTCGTTGTTTTCCGATGAGCAGTTCTTC. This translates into CASSLLSLFSDEQFF.

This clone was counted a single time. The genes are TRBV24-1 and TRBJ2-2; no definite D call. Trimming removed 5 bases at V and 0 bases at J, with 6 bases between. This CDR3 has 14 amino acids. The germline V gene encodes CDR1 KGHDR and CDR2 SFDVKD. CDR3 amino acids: CATSGAANTGELFF. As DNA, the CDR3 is TGTGCCACCAGTGGGGCAGCGAACACCGGGGAGCTGTTTTTT.

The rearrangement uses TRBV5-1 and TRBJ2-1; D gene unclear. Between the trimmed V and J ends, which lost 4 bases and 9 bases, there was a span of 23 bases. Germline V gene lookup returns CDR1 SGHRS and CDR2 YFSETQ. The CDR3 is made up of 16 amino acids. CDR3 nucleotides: TGCGCCAGCAGCCTCGGGTTTGCCATCGGTAATGCTGAGCAGTTCTTC. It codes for CASSLGFAIGNAEQFF.

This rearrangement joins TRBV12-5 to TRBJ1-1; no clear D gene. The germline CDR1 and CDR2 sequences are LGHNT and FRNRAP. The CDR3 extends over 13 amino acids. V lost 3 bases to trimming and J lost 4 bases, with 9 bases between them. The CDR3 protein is CASGLDSSTEAFF. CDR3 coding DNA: TGTGCTAGTGGTTTAGACTCGAGCACTGAAGCTTTCTTT.

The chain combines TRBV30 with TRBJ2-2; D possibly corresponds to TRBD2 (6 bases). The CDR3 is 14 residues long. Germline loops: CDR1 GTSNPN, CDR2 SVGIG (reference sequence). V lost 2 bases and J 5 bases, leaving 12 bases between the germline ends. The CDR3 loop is CAWSSYLATGELFF. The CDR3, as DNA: TGTGCCTGGAGTTCCTACCTAGCGACCGGGGAGCTGTTTTTT.

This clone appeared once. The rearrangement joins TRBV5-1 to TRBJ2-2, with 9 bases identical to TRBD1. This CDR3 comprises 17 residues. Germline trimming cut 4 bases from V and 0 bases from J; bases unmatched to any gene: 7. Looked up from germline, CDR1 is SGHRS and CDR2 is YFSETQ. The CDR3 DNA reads TGCGCCAGCAGCAGCCGGGACAGGGCCCCGAACACCGGGGAGCTGTTTTTT. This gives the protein CASSSRDRAPNTGELFF.

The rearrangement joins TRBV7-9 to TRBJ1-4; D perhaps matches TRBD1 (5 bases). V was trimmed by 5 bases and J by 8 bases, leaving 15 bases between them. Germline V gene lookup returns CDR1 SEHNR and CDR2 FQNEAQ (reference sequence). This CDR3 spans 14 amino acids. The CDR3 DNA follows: TGTGCCAGCAGCCTTTCCGGGACTTGGGAAAAACTGTTTTTT. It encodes CASSLSGTWEKLFF.